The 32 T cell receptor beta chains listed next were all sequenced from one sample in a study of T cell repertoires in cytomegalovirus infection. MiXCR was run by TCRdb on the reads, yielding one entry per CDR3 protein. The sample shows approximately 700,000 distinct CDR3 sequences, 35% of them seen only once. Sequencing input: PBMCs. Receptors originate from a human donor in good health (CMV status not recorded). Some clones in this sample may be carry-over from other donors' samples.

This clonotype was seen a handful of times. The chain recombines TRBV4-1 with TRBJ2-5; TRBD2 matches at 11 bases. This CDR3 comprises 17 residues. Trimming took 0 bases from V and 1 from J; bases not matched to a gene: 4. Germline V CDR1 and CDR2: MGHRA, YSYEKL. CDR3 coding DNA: TGCGCCAGCAGCCAAGAGGTAGCGGGGGGGTTCCAAGAGACCCAGTACTTC. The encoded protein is CASSQEVAGGFQETQYF.

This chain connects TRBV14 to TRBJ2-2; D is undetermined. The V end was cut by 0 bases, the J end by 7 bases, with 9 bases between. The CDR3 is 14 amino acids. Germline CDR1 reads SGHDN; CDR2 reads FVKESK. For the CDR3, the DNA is TGTGCCAGCAGCCAAGATGGGCGAAGCGGGGAGCTGTTTTTT. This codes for CASSQDGRSGELFF.

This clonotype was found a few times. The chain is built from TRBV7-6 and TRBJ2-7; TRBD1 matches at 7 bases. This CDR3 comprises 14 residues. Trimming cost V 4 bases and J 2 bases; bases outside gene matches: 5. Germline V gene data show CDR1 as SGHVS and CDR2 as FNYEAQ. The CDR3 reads CASSSWTGPYEQYF. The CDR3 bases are TGTGCCAGCAGCTCCTGGACAGGACCCTACGAGCAGTACTTC. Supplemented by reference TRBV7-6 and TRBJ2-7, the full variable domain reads GAGVSQSPRYKVTKRGQDVALRCDPISGHVSLYWYRQALGQGPEFLTYFNYEAQQDKSGLPNDRFSAERPEGSISTLTIQRTEQRDSAMYRCASSSWTGPYEQYFGPGTRLTVT.

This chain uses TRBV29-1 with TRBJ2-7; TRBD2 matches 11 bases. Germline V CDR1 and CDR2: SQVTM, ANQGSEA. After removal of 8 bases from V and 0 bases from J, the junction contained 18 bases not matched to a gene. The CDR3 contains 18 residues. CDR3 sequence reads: CSFQGVLAGGIISYEQYF. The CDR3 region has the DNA TGCAGCTTCCAGGGTGTGTTAGCGGGAGGGATAATCTCCTACGAGCAGTACTTC.

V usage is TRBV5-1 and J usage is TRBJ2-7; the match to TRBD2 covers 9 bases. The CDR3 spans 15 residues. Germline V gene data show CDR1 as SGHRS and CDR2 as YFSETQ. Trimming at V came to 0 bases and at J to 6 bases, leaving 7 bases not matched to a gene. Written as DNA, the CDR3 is TGCGCCAGCAGCTTGGATGTAGCGGGAGCTTCCGAGCAGTACTTC. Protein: CASSLDVAGASEQYF.

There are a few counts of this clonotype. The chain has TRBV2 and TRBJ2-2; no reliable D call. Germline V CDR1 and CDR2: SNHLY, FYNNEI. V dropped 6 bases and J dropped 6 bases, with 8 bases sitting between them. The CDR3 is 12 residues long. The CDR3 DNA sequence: TGTGCCAGCAGGCGACTTGCCGGGGAGCTGTTTTTT. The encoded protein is CASRRLAGELFF.

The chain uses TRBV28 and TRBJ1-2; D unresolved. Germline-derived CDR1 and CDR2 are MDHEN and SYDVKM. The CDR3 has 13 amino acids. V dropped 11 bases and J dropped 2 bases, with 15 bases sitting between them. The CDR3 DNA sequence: TGTGCCTCTTGGGCGGCCGAAAACTATGGCTACACCTTC. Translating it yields CASWAAENYGYTF.

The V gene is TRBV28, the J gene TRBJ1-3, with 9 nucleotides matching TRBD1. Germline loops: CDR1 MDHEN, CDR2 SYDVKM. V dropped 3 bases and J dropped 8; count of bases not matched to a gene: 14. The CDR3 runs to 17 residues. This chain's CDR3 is CASSFLDRGWGPDTIYF. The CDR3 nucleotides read TGTGCCAGCAGTTTTCTGGACAGGGGATGGGGGCCAGACACCATATATTTT.

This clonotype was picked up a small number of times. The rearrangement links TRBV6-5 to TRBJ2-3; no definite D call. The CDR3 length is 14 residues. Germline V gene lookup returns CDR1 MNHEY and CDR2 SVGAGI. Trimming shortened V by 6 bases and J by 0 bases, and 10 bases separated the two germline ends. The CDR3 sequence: CASSNFFSTDTQYF. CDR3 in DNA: TGTGCCAGCAGCAACTTCTTCAGCACAGATACGCAGTATTTT.

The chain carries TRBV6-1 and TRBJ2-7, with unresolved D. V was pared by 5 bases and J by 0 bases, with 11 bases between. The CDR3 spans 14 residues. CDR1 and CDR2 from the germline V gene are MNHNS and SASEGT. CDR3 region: CASSYGPSSYEQYF. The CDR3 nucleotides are TGTGCCAGCAGTTATGGCCCTAGCTCCTACGAGCAGTACTTC.

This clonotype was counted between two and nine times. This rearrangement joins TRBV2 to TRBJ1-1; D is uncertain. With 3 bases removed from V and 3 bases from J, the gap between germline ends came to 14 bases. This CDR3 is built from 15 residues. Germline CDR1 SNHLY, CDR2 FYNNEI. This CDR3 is CASSDDRAIDTEAFF. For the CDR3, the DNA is TGTGCCAGCAGTGACGACCGGGCCATCGACACTGAAGCTTTCTTT.

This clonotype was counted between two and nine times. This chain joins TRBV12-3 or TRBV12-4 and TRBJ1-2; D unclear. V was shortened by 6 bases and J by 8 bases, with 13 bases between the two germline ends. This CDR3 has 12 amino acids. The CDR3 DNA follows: TGTGCCAGCAGGGGTACTATAATCGGCTACACCTTC. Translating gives CASRGTIIGYTF.

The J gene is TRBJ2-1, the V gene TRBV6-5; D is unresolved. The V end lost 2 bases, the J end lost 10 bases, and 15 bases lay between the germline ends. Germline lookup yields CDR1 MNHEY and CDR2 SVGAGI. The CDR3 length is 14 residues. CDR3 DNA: TGTGCCAGCAGTTACCTCGGTTGGCAGGCGGAGCAGTTCTTC. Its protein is CASSYLGWQAEQFF.

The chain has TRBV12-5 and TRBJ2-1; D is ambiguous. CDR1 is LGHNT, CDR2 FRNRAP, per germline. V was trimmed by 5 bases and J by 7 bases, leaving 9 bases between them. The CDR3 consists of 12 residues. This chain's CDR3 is CASGPSMNEQFF. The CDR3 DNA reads TGTGCTAGTGGTCCCAGTATGAATGAGCAGTTCTTC.

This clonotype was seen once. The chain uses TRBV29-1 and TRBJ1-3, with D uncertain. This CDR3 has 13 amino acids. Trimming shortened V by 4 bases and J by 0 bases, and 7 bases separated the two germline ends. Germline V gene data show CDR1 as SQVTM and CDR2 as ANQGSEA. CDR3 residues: CSVGVVSGNTIYF. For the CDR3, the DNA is TGCAGCGTTGGCGTAGTCTCTGGAAACACCATATATTTT.

DNA for the CDR3: TGTGCCAGCAGCCTAACCTCGGGGTACCTTGCGGGGGAGCTGTTTTTT. It codes for CASSLTSGYLAGELFF. The chain recombines TRBV7-2 with TRBJ2-2; D is possibly TRBD2 (5 bases). V dropped 5 bases and J dropped 8 bases, with 21 bases sitting between them. The CDR3 spans 16 residues. Germline-derived CDR1 and CDR2 are SGHTA and FQGNSA.

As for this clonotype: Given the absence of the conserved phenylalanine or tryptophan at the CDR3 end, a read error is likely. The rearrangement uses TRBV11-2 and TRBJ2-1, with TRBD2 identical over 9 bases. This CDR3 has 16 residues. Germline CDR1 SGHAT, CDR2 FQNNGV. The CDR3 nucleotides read TGTGCCAGCAGCTTGGGAAGTAGCGGGAGACCCAATCAGCAGTTCGTA. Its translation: CASSLGSSGRPNQQFV.

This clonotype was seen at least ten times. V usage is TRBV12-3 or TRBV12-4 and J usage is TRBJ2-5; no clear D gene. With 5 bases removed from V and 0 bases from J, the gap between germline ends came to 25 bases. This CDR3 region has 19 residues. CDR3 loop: CASSTSEIRVRLYQETQYF. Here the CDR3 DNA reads TGTGCCAGCAGTACGTCTGAAATAAGGGTACGCCTTTACCAAGAGACCCAGTACTTC.

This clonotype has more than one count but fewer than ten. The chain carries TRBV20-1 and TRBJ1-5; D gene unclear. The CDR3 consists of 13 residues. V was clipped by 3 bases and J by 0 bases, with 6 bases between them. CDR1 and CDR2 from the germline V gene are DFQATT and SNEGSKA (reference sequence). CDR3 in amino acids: CSASENSNQPQHF. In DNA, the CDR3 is TGCAGTGCTAGTGAGAATAGCAATCAGCCCCAGCATTTT.

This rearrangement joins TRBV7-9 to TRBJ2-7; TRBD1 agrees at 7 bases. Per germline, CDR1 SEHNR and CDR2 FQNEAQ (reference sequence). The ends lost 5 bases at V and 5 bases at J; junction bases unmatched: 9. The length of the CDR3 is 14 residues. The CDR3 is CASSDRDSPNEQYF. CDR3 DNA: TGTGCCAGCAGCGACCGGGACAGTCCCAACGAGCAGTACTTC.

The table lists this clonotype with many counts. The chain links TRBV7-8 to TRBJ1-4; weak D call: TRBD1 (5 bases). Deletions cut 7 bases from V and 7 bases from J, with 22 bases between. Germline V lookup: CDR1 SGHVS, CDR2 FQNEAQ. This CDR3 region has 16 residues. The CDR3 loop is CASTTMGGGAGEKLFF. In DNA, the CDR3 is TGTGCCAGCACGACGATGGGGGGAGGGGCGGGTGAAAAACTGTTTTTT. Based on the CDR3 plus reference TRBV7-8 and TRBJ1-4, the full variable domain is GAGVSQSPRYKVAKRGQDVALRCDPISGHVSLFWYQQALGQGPEFLTYFQNEAQLDKSGLPSDRFFAERPEGSVSTLKIQRTQQEDSAVYLCASTTMGGGAGEKLFFGSGTQLSVL.

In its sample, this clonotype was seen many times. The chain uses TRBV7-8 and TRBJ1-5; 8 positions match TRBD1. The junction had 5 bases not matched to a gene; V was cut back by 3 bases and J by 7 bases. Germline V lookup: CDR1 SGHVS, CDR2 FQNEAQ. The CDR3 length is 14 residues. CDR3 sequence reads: CASSFGQGSQPQHF. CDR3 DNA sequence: TGTGCCAGCAGCTTCGGACAGGGTAGCCAGCCCCAGCATTTT.

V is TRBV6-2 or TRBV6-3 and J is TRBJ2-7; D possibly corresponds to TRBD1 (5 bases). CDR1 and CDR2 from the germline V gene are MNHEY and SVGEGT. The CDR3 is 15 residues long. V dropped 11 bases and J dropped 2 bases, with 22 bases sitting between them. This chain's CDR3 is CAGREQDHIPYEQYF. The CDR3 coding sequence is TGTGCCGGCCGAGAACAGGACCACATCCCCTACGAGCAGTACTTC.

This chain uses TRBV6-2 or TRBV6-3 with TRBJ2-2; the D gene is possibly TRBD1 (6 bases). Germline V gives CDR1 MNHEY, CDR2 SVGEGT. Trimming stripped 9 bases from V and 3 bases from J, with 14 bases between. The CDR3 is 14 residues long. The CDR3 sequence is CASNNRDDTGELFF. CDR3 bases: TGTGCCAGTAACAACAGGGATGACACCGGGGAGCTGTTTTTT.

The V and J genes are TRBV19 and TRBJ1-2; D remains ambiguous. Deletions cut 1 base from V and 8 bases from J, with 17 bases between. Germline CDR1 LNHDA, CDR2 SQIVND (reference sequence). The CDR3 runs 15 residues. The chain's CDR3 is CASSIVLHGVRGYTF. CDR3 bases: TGTGCCAGTAGTATAGTTCTACATGGCGTAAGGGGCTACACCTTC.

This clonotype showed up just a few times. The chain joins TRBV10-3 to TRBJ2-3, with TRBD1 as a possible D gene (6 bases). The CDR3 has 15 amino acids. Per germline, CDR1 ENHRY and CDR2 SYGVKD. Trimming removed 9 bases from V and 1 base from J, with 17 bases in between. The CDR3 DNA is TGTGCCATAAGCCAAGGGGGTTTAGGCACAGATACGCAGTATTTT. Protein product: CAISQGGLGTDTQYF.

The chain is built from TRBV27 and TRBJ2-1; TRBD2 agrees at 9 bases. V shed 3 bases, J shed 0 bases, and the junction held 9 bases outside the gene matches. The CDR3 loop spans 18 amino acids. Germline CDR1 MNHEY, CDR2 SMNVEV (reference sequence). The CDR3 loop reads CASSLGGGAGDSYNEQFF. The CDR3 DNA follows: TGTGCCAGCAGTTTGGGCGGGGGGGCCGGAGACTCCTACAATGAGCAGTTCTTC.

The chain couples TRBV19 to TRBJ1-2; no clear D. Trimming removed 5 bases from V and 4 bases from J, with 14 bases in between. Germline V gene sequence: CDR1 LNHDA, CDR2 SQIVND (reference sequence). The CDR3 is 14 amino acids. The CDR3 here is CASSRQALIYGYTF. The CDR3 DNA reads TGTGCCAGTAGTCGGCAGGCGCTGATCTATGGCTACACCTTC.

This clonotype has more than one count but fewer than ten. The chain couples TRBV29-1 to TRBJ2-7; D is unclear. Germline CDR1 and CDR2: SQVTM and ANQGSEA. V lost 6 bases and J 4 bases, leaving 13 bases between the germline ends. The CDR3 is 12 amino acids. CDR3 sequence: CSVLKGPYEQYF. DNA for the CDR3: TGCAGCGTGTTAAAAGGACCTTACGAGCAGTACTTC.

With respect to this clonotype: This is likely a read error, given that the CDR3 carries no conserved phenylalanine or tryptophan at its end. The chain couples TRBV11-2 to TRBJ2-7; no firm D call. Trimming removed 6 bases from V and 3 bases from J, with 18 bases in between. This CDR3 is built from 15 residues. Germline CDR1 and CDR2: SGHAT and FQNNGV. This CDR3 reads CASREEQLRIYEQYL. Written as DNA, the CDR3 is TGTGCCAGCAGAGAGGAACAGCTAAGGATCTACGAGCAGTACTTA.

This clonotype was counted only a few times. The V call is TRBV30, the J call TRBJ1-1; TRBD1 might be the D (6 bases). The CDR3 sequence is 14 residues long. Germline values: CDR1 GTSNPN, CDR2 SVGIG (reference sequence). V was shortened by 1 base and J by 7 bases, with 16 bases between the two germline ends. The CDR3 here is CAWSGGQAEVEAFF. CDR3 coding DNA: TGTGCCTGGAGTGGGGGGCAGGCCGAGGTTGAAGCTTTCTTT.

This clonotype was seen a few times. CDR3 residues: CASRTPGGGYTF. CDR3 coding DNA: TGTGCCAGCAGGACACCGGGGGGTGGCTACACCTTC. This chain uses TRBV9 with TRBJ1-2; possible D gene TRBD1, 5 bases. There are 12 residues in the CDR3. Germline loops: CDR1 SGDLS, CDR2 YYNGEE. The germline V and J ends were trimmed by 5 bases and 7 bases, with 12 bases remaining between them.